This T cell receptor beta chain derives from a study of T cells expressing NK-cell markers. TCRdb reprocessed the 5' RACE reads and stores each CDR3 protein as one record, lacking DNA. Recorded for this sample: about 190,000 distinct CDR3 sequences. Material: blood T cells: a sorted CD56 or NKG2C T cell subset, CD4+ or CD8+ T cells, or bulk PBMC T cells (not recorded which). This TCR derives from a man aged 18-70 years in good health.

CDR3 sequence reads: CASSPTDYSNQPQHF. This chain joins TRBV7-2 and TRBJ1-5; TCRdb's D call, TRBD1, is unchecked because there is no DNA. Germline assignment: CDR1 SGHTA and CDR2 FQGNSA. The CDR3 totals 15 residues.